Sequencing of this T cell receptor beta chain was carried out in a study of T cells expressing NK-cell markers. Study-wide context: The study drew TCR beta repertoires from sorted CD3+CD56+NKG2C+, CD3+CD56+NKG2C- and CD3+CD56-NKG2C+ T cells.

Using the 5' RACE reads, TCRdb records one entry per CDR3 protein without DNA. The repertoire table contains approximately 440,000 distinct CDR3 sequences. Study-wide findings and caveats: The HCMV specificity of the expanded NKG2C+ T cell clones stayed unresolved. The study found these clonotypes also leading the CD3+CD56-NKG2C+ fraction in a few donors. For a handful of donors, the dominant NKG2C+ clonotypes made up about 1.0-7.5% of their CD8+ T cells.

A remark on this clonotype: The antigen is undetermined.

Source material: blood T cells: a sorted CD56 or NKG2C T cell subset, CD4+ or CD8+ T cells, or bulk PBMC T cells (not recorded which). This clonotype originated in a woman in her 50s in good health.

CDR3 loop: CASKQAQFSGANVLTF. This chain connects TRBV7-9 to TRBJ2-6; the TCRdb call, TRBD1, lacks DNA for checking. The germline V gene encodes CDR1 SEHNR and CDR2 FQNEAQ (reference sequence). The CDR3 runs to 16 residues.